This note documents a single T cell receptor beta chain sequence. A junction boundary mismatches the germline segment, possibly from a read error. The CDR3 sequence is 17 residues long. Per the germline V gene, CDR1 is LNHDA and CDR2 is SQIVND (reference sequence). This entry belongs to a study of T cells in tuberculosis. The study's findings and limits: Low-affinity CD1B-GMM tetramer-binding T cells may have been missed.

Sorting used thawed, overnight-rested PBMC stained with anti-CD3, a viability dye and GMM-loaded CD1B tetramer. CD1B tetramers were loaded with Rhodococcus equi-derived C32 glucose monomycolate. Approximately 91,000 tetramer-negative cells were sorted from each donor. Profiled with immunoSEQ multiplex PCR; TCRdb holds only in-frame clones, not every one. Of approximately 100,000 clones detected, roughly 93% appear once; the ten largest clones hold under 2.5%. The receptor was isolated from an adult woman with latent tuberculosis. The V call is TRBV19, the J call TRBJ2-3; D is perhaps TRBD1 (6 bases). The material sequenced was CD1b-GMM tetramer-negative cells sorted from PBMCs. CDR3 DNA: TGTACCAGTAGTACTAATCTCCCAGGTACAGGGCTAGATACGCAGTATTTT. Encoded protein: CTSSTNLPGTGLDTQYF.